The clone carrying this T cell receptor beta chain was seen at least ten times. This entry is derived from a study of T cells after yellow fever vaccination. MiXCR, run by TCRdb on the 5' RACE reads, gives a single entry per CDR3 protein. The sample holds roughly 310,000 distinct CDR3 sequences; about 3.5% are singletons and the top ten take 23%. Germline V gene lookup returns CDR1 MNHEY and CDR2 SVGEGT. CDR3 size: 17 residues. V trimming: 4 bases; J trimming: 3 bases; junction bases outside the gene matches: 13. The chain joins TRBV6-2 or TRBV6-3 to TRBJ1-1; 8 nucleotides align to TRBD1. Sample: PBMCs, taken on the day of the yellow fever booster vaccination. The clonotype comes from a man aged 18 to 35 who received the YFV17D yellow fever vaccine. The CDR3 DNA reads as TGTGCCAGCAGTTTCAGGGGGCTGGGCTTCCTCGACACTGAAGCTTTCTTT. Its protein product is CASSFRGLGFLDTEAFF.